A selection of T cell receptor beta chains follows, all from one sample in a study of T cell responses to AZD1222 COVID-19 vaccine. TCRdb keeps only in-frame clones here, not all; method: immunoSEQ multiplex PCR. The sample holds about 150,000 clones, approximately 89% seen once. Sequencing was performed on peripheral blood, taken 28 days after the second AZD1222 dose. The receptor set was obtained from an adult who received the AZD1222 COVID-19 vaccine. The CDR3 runs from the conserved cysteine through the conserved F or W. A D gene is named only where the DNA matches it firmly. Some rows mark clone size as missing; the rest say once, few, many or name a class of expanded clone.

D gene	clone size	J gene	V gene	CDR3 DNA	CDR3 protein
TRBD1	NA	TRBJ1-5	TRBV10-2	TGCGCCAGCAGGTCCGGGACAGGGGAATTTCAGCCCCAGCATTTT	CASRSGTGEFQPQHF
NA	NA	TRBJ2-3	TRBV6-2/TRBV6-3	TGTGCCAGCAGTTACTCACCCAGTAACTTGAACACAGATACGCAGTATTTT	CASSYSPSNLNTDTQYF
NA	NA	TRBJ2-1	TRBV28	TGTGCCACCTCTAGATGGTTGGCGGGGAGAGTACTCTTC	CATSRWLAGRVLF
NA	NA	TRBJ2-2	TRBV9	TGTGCCAGCAGCGCCCGGGGGAAATCGAACACCGGGGAGCTGTTTTTT	CASSARGKSNTGELFF
NA	NA	TRBJ1-3	TRBV4-2	TGTGCCAGCAGCCAAGATGAGGGAGACACCATATATTTT	CASSQDEGDTIYF
NA	few	TRBJ2-7	TRBV9	TGTGCCAGCAGTGACGCCTACGAGCAGTACTTC	CASSDAYEQYF
NA	NA	TRBJ2-7	TRBV12-3/TRBV12-4	TGTGCCAGCAGTTTCGGGTTATCCTACGAGCAGTACTTC	CASSFGLSYEQYF
NA	NA	TRBJ1-4	TRBV5-1	TGCGCCAGCAGCTTGGCACCAAGTGCAACTAATGAAAAACTGTTTTTT	CASSLAPSATNEKLFF
NA	few	TRBJ2-1	TRBV28	TGTGCCAGCAGCCCCCCAGGCAGGGTGCGCAATGAGCAGTTCTTC	CASSPPGRVRNEQFF
NA	NA	TRBJ1-2	TRBV21-1	TGTGCCAGCAGCAAAGGGACAGGGGTTTCTTACTATGGCTACACCTTC	CASSKGTGVSYYGYTF
NA	once	TRBJ2-1	TRBV7-8	TGTGCCAGCAGCTTCCTAGCGAGGGCCAATGAGCAGTTCTTC	CASSFLARANEQFF
NA	NA	TRBJ1-4	TRBV18	TGTGCCAGCTCACCACTAATCGGGGCAGCTAATGAAAAACTGTTTTTT	CASSPLIGAANEKLFF
TRBD1	NA	TRBJ2-7	TRBV4-1	TGCGCCAGCAGCCAGGGGACAGGGGTATCCTACGAGCAGTACTTC	CASSQGTGVSYEQYF
TRBD1	NA	TRBJ1-2	TRBV27	TGTGCCAGCAGGGGACCGGGACAGGGGCTTATCTATGGCTACACCTTC	CASRGPGQGLIYGYTF
TRBD2	NA	TRBJ2-7	TRBV6-5	TGTGCCAGCAGCGGACTAGCGGGGGAAAACGAGCAGTACTTC	CASSGLAGENEQYF
NA	NA	TRBJ1-1	TRBV3-1/TRBV3-2	TGTGCCAGCAGCCAAGATTCCTTGGGGCTCCTCATGGGCACTGAAGCTTTCTTT	CASSQDSLGLLMGTEAFF
NA	NA	TRBJ1-5	TRBV6-4	TGTGCCAGCAGTGAAGGCGTGGGTCAGCCCCAGCATTTT	CASSEGVGQPQHF
TRBD2	NA	TRBJ2-3	TRBV7-8	TGTGCCAGCAGCTTAACCCGGACTAGCGGGGGAGGAACAACTAGCACAGATACGCAGTATTTT	CASSLTRTSGGGTTSTDTQYF
TRBD2	NA	TRBJ2-7	TRBV6-2/TRBV6-3	TGTGCCAGCAGTTACTCGGGGACTAGCGGGAGACTCCCCTACGAGCAGTACTTC	CASSYSGTSGRLPYEQYF
NA	once	TRBJ1-4	TRBV7-6	TGTGCCAGCAGCTTACCCCCCGGGACAACTAATGAAAAACTGTTTTTT	CASSLPPGTTNEKLFF
NA	NA	TRBJ1-1	TRBV6-5	TGTGCCAGCAGATCTCCAGGGAACACTGAAGCTTTCTTT	CASRSPGNTEAFF
TRBD1	few	TRBJ2-1	TRBV27	TGTGCCAGCAGTTTATTCGGGACAGGGGGCGGAGATGAGCAGTTCTTC	CASSLFGTGGGDEQFF
NA	NA	TRBJ1-1	TRBV21-1	TGTGCCAGCAGCAAAGAACGCAGCGACGCTTTCTTT	CASSKERSDAFF
NA	NA	TRBJ1-4	TRBV28	TGTGCCAGCAGTTATCACGGAACTAATGAAAAACTGTTTTTT	CASSYHGTNEKLFF
NA	NA	TRBJ2-1	TRBV21-1	TGTGCCAGCAGCAGAAGGGGACTAGCGGGAGGGCCAACCTTCTACAATGAGCAGTTCTTC	CASSRRGLAGGPTFYNEQFF
NA	few	TRBJ1-2	TRBV14	TGTGCCAGCAGCCAAGATCCTGTAGGGCGCTATGGCTACACCTTC	CASSQDPVGRYGYTF
TRBD2	NA	TRBJ2-1	TRBV7-2	TGTGCCAGCAGCCCCCCTACGACTAGCGGGGGGTTGACCTACAATGAGCAGTTCTTC	CASSPPTTSGGLTYNEQFF
NA	NA	TRBJ2-2	TRBV7-2	TGTGCCAGCAGCTTAGTTGGGGGACGAGAGCTGTTTTTT	CASSLVGGRELFF
TRBD1	NA	TRBJ1-1	TRBV5-1	TGCGCCAGCAGCGACAGGGGGCGGACTGAAGCTTTCTTT	CASSDRGRTEAFF
NA	NA	TRBJ2-7	TRBV18	TGTGCCAGCTCACCGGGGCACGAGCAGTACTTC	CASSPGHEQYF
TRBD2	NA	TRBJ2-3	TRBV9	TGTGCCAGCAGCGTACGAGGACTAGCGGGGCCCAGCGCAGATACGCAGTATTTT	CASSVRGLAGPSADTQYF
TRBD1	NA	TRBJ2-5	TRBV28	TGTGCCAGCAGCCCCCCGGGACAGCAAGAGACCCAGTACTTC	CASSPPGQQETQYF
NA	NA	TRBJ2-7	TRBV18	TGTGCCAGCTCACCGTCCCCGGGAAGTACCTACGAGCAGTACTTC	CASSPSPGSTYEQYF
NA	NA	TRBJ1-4	TRBV29-1	TGCAGCGTTGCGCGCGGCAGTTCTAATGAAAAACTGTTTTTT	CSVARGSSNEKLFF
NA	few	TRBJ1-2	TRBV25-1	TGTGCCAGCAGTGACGGCCTGGAGGGCTACACCTTC	CASSDGLEGYTF
NA	NA	TRBJ1-5	TRBV25-1	TGTGCCAGCAGTGACCTCCAAAAGAAAGGCAATCAGCCCCAGCATTTT	CASSDLQKKGNQPQHF
NA	NA	TRBJ2-2	TRBV3-1/TRBV3-2	TGTGCCAGCAGCCAAGATTTGCGCTTCGGGGAGCTGTTTTTT	CASSQDLRFGELFF
TRBD1	NA	TRBJ1-1	TRBV25-1	TGTGCCAGCAGTCCATTTGTGGGACAGGAATTCACTGAAGCTTTCTTT	CASSPFVGQEFTEAFF
NA	NA	TRBJ1-2	TRBV5-4	TGTGCCAGCAGCTTGGGACAGTTCTATGGCTACACCTTC	CASSLGQFYGYTF